Presented here are 5 T cell receptor beta chains from one specimen sequenced in a study of shared clonotypes between healthy human individuals (dated by TCRdb to 2019 to 2021). Receptor libraries were prepared by the immunoSEQ multiplex PCR assay. The source is immuneACCESS, and TCRdb retained only in-frame sequences with V and J called. Part of the clones is not carried over; for the studies checked, unresolved V genes explain less than half of this, and the remainder is unexplained. This sample holds roughly 500,000 clones; 95% to 96% were observed only once. 0.064% of the sample comes from the top ten. The sample was naive CD4+ T cells sorted from blood. This specimen's cell subset or site label, per the study, means: CD45RA+ positively selected. The receptors come from a woman under 40 in good health.

This clone has just one count. The rearrangement uses TRBV1 and TRBJ2-1; the DNA was not used to check the table's D call, TRBD2. TRBV1 is classified as a pseudogene. CDR3 length: 20 residues. In nucleotides, the CDR3 is TGCACCAGCAGCCATTCAAGGGACGAGCGGGAGCCCAGCTCCTACAATGAGCAGTTCTTC. It translates to CTSSHSRDEREPSSYNEQFF.

The chain combines TRBV27 with TRBJ2-7; 7 nucleotides match TRBD2. Germline assignment: CDR1 MNHEY and CDR2 SMNVEV (reference sequence). The CDR3 length is 16 residues. Unmatched junction bases numbered 12, after V lost 5 bases and J lost 2 bases. As DNA, the CDR3 is TGTGCCAGCAGTCCCTGGGGGGGGACGACCCCCTACGAGCAGTACTTC. Translating gives CASSPWGGTTPYEQYF.

Details on this clone: Different DNA sequences within this sample yield the same CDR3. The chain uses TRBV19 and TRBJ1-1; D is unclear. This CDR3 comprises 13 residues. V dropped 4 bases and J dropped 1 base, with 7 bases sitting between them. CDR1 and CDR2 from the germline V gene are LNHDA and SQIVND (reference sequence). The CDR3 DNA is TGTGCCAGTAGTAGCCGGCAGAACACTGAAGCTTTCTTT. It is translated as CASSSRQNTEAFF.

The V call is TRBV27, the J call TRBJ1-5; 7 nucleotides align to TRBD1. The V gene end was trimmed by 7 bases and the J gene end by 2 bases; junction bases not matched to a gene: 8. This CDR3 has 15 amino acids. Germline assignment: CDR1 MNHEY and CDR2 SMNVEV (reference sequence). For the CDR3, the DNA is TGTGCCAGCACCTCGACAGGGCTGGGCAATCAGCCCCAGCATTTT. It encodes CASTSTGLGNQPQHF.

This rearrangement joins TRBV27 to TRBJ1-1; 7 bases are shared with TRBD1. Trimming took 3 bases from V and 4 from J; bases not matched to a gene: 5. There are 14 residues in the CDR3. Germline V lookup: CDR1 MNHEY, CDR2 SMNVEV (reference sequence). The CDR3 coding sequence is TGTGCCAGCAGTTTCTTTAGACAGGGCACTGAAGCTTTCTTT. Protein product: CASSFFRQGTEAFF.